Sequencing of this T cell receptor (beta chain) was carried out in a study of cytomegalovirus exposure and HLA in healthy donors. General study points: Fewer N-insertions (relative to the roughly 720-donor mean) were reportedly seen in an Asian-associated ancestry cluster in a later analysis.

This clone was recorded once. The target antigen is unknown. The CDR3 contains 14 residues. CDR1 is MNHNY, CDR2 SVGAGI, per germline (reference sequence). Trimming left V 1 base short and J 5 bases short, with 10 bases between. The PCR ran on 60 Vbeta and 13 Jbeta primers. Only in-frame clones appear in the TCRdb table, and some are missing; sequencing was by immunoSEQ multiplex PCR. The sample records more than 130,000 clones, about three quarters being singletons. This clonotype was obtained from a man between 35 and 55 years old in good health and CMV-seropositive. Sequencing was performed on PBMCs. The J gene is TRBJ2-3, the V gene TRBV6-6; D is uncertain. The CDR3 nucleotides are TGTGCCAGCAGTTACTTTGTGCGCGGAGATACGCAGTATTTT. It is translated as CASSYFVRGDTQYF.